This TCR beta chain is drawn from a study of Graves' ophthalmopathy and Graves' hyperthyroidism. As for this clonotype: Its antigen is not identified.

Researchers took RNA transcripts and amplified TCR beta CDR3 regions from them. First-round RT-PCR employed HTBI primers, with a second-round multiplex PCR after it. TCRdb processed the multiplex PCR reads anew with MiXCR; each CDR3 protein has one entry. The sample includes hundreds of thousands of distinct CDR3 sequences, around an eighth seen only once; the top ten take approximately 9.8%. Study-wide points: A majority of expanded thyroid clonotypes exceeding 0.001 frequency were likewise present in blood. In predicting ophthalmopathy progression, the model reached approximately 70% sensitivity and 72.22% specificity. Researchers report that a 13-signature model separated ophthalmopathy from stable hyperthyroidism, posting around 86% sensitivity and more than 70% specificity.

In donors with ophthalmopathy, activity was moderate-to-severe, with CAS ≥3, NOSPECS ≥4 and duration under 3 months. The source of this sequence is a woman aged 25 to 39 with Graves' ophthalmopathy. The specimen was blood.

This chain's CDR3 is CASSFRLAGGEETQYF. CDR3 nucleotides: TGTGCCAGCAGCTTTAGACTAGCGGGGGGGGAAGAGACCCAGTACTTC. V usage is TRBV11-2 and J usage is TRBJ2-5, with 14 bases aligning to TRBD2. The CDR3 runs 16 residues. Germline assignment: CDR1 SGHAT and CDR2 FQNNGV. Trimming took 3 bases from V and 3 from J; bases not matched to a gene: 3. The full variable domain, its missing parts supplied by reference TRBV11-2 and TRBJ2-5, is EAGVAQSPRYKIIEKRQSVAFWCNPISGHATLYWYQQILGQGPKLLIQFQNNGVVDDSQLPKDRFSAERLKGVDSTLKIQPAKLEDSAVYLCASSFRLAGGEETQYFGPGTRLLVL.